This T cell receptor beta chain was identified in a study of blood T cell repertoires in COVID-19. Sequencing used immunoSEQ multiplex PCR; TCRdb keeps in-frame clones, though not all of them. The sample records about 340,000 clones, over 70% being singletons. Looked up from germline, CDR1 is SGHRS and CDR2 is YFSETQ. The CDR3 sequence is 15 residues long. Trimming pared 4 bases from V and 13 bases from J, leaving 24 bases between. This sequence joins TRBV5-1 and TRBJ2-1; maybe TRBD1 (6 bases). The sequence was collected from a man aged 25-45 years with active or convalescent COVID-19. Material for sequencing was peripheral blood. CDR3 protein: CASSPRGRLKSRQFF. The DNA for the CDR3 is TGCGCCAGCAGCCCCAGGGGCCGCCTGAAGTCGAGACAGTTCTTC.